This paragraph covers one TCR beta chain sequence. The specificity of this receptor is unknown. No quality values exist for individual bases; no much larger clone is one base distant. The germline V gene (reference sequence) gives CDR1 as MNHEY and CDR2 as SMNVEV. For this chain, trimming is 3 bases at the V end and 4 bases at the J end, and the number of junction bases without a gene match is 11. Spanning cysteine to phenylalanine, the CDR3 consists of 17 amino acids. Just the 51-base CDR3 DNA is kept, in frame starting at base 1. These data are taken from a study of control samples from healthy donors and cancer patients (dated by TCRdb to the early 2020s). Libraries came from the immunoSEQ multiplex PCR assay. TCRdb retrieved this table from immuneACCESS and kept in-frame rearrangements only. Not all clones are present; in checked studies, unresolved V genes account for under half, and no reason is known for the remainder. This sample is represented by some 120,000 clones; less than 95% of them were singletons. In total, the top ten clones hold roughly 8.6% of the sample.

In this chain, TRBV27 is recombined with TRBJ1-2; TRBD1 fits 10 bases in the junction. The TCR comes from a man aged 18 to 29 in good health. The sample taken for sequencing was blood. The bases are TGTGCCAGCAGTTTGAGTATCCACGGGACAGGGGTCTATGGCTACACCTTC. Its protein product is CASSLSIHGTGVYGYTF.